The 21 T cell receptor beta chains below all came from one sample that was sequenced in a study of blood T cell repertoires in COVID-19 (dated by TCRdb to about 2020). Libraries were built with the immunoSEQ multiplex PCR assay. As stored in TCRdb, this immuneACCESS dataset retains in-frame rearrangements with V and J assigned. A fraction of the clones does not appear; measured against another copy, unresolved V genes explain less than half of the discrepancy, and the remainder lacks a known reason. Across this sample there are about 240,000 clones, with around four fifths seen only once. 9.5% to 15% of the sample is held by the ten biggest clonotypes. The specimen was peripheral blood. These TCRs come from a woman aged 55-69 years with active or convalescent COVID-19.

This clone was recorded once. The J gene is TRBJ2-3, the V gene TRBV7-2, with D possibly matching TRBD2 (5 bases). The germline V and J ends were trimmed by 0 bases and 6 bases, with 10 bases remaining between them. The CDR3 has 14 amino acids. CDR1 is SGHTA and CDR2 is FQGNSA in the germline V gene. The CDR3 DNA follows: TGTGCCAGCAGCTTAGCCGCTAGCAAGGATACGCAGTATTTT. This codes for CASSLAASKDTQYF.

Only a few counts were recorded for this clone. The rearrangement uses TRBV7-9 and TRBJ2-1; no clear D gene. Germline V gene data show CDR1 as SEHNR and CDR2 as FQNEAQ (reference sequence). The CDR3 spans 12 residues. V was cut by 2 bases and J by 4 bases, with 3 bases left in between. The CDR3 DNA reads TGTGCCAGCAGCTTACCTTACAATGAGCAGTTCTTC. Translated, it gives CASSLPYNEQFF.

There are a few counts of this clone. The chain links TRBV5-5 to TRBJ1-5; 8 bases align to TRBD1. V lost 1 base to trimming and J lost 7 bases; unmatched junction nucleotides: 10. This CDR3 region has 16 residues. Germline CDR1 SGHKS, CDR2 YYEKEE (reference sequence). The CDR3 protein is CASSLLSGGARQPQHF. The CDR3 DNA reads TGTGCCAGCAGCTTGTTATCAGGGGGCGCGAGGCAGCCCCAGCATTTT.

The sample holds a few counts of this clone. The V and J genes are TRBV11-1 and TRBJ2-5; 7 bases line up with TRBD1. The CDR3 is made up of 14 amino acids. J was trimmed by 5 bases and V by 5 bases; bases with no gene match: 8. CDR1 SGHAT and CDR2 FQDESV come from the germline V gene (reference sequence). In DNA, the CDR3 is TGTGCCAGCAGCCCCTGGACAGGCGCCGAGACCCAGTACTTC. Translated: CASSPWTGAETQYF.

This clone was found once. The chain recombines TRBV5-4 with TRBJ2-1; 12 bases align to TRBD2. The CDR3 consists of 16 residues. The ends lost 4 bases at V and 7 bases at J; junction bases unmatched: 9. CDR1 SGHNT and CDR2 YYREEE come from the germline V gene (reference sequence). The CDR3 here is CASSPELAGGRNEQFF. CDR3 DNA sequence: TGTGCCAGCAGCCCGGAACTAGCGGGGGGTCGGAATGAGCAGTTCTTC.

The chain has TRBV5-1 and TRBJ1-6; D is possibly TRBD1 (6 bases). V lost 4 bases and J lost 5, with 10 bases in between. Germline CDR1 and CDR2: SGHRS and YFSETQ. The CDR3 is 14 amino acids. In DNA form, the CDR3 reads TGCGCCAGCAGCCGCGGACAGAATAATTCACCCCTCCACTTT. As protein: CASSRGQNNSPLHF.

The rearrangement uses TRBV5-1 and TRBJ2-7; D possibly corresponds to TRBD2 (6 bases). Germline assignment: CDR1 SGHRS and CDR2 YFSETQ. This CDR3 comprises 13 residues. Trimming took 4 bases from V and 3 from J, leaving 11 bases between them. The CDR3: CASSTGGVYEQYF. The CDR3 DNA reads TGCGCCAGCAGCACGGGCGGGGTCTACGAGCAGTACTTC.

V is TRBV30 and J is TRBJ1-3; no definite D call. This CDR3 is built from 12 residues. V lost 1 base, J lost 4 bases, and 5 bases lay in between. Germline V gene lookup returns CDR1 GTSNPN and CDR2 SVGIG (reference sequence). In nucleotides, the CDR3 is TGTGCCTGGAGTGCCTACGGAAACACCATATATTTT. Translating gives CAWSAYGNTIYF. Full variable domain (outside the CDR3, taken from reference TRBV30 and TRBJ1-3): SQTIHQWPATLVQPVGSPLSLECTVEGTSNPNLYWYRQAAGRGLQLLFYSVGIGQISSEVPQNLSASRPQDRQFILSSKKLLLSDSGFYLCAWSAYGNTIYFGEGSWLTVV.

The chain combines TRBV7-9 with TRBJ1-6, with 7 bases matching TRBD1. Germline V gives CDR1 SEHNR, CDR2 FQNEAQ (reference sequence). CDR3 length equals 17 residues. V gave up 6 bases and J gave up 0 bases; unmatched junction bases: 8. The CDR3 here is CASRLTGENSYNSPLHF. The DNA of the CDR3 is TGTGCCAGCAGATTAACAGGGGAAAACTCCTATAATTCACCCCTCCACTTT.

The chain employs TRBV6-4 and TRBJ2-1; 12 nucleotides match TRBD2. The CDR3 loop spans 15 amino acids. Germline assignment: CDR1 MRHNA and CDR2 SNTAGT. V lost 5 bases to trimming and J lost 9 bases; unmatched junction nucleotides: 8. CDR3 sequence: CASSRLAGARGEQFF. The CDR3 coding sequence is TGTGCCAGCAGTCGACTAGCGGGAGCCAGGGGTGAGCAGTTCTTC.

This clone occurred a few times. This chain uses TRBV7-6 with TRBJ2-3; the D gene is possibly TRBD2 (7 bases). The V end lost 5 bases, the J end lost 3 bases, and 15 bases lay between the germline ends. The CDR3 totals 15 residues. Germline-derived CDR1 and CDR2 are SGHVS and FNYEAQ. CDR3 loop: CASSPYGGLTDTQYF. For the CDR3, the DNA is TGTGCCAGCAGCCCATACGGGGGGCTGACAGATACGCAGTATTTT.

The chain recombines TRBV5-1 with TRBJ1-6; no reliable D call. CDR3 size: 14 residues. V was trimmed by 4 bases and J by 7 bases, leaving 12 bases between them. Germline CDR1 and CDR2: SGHRS and YFSETQ. CDR3 sequence (DNA): TGCGCCAGCAGCCCCGACACCCGGAATTCACCCCTCCACTTT. It translates to CASSPDTRNSPLHF.

This clone was counted between two and nine times. This chain connects TRBV6-1 to TRBJ1-2; D gene ambiguous. Trimming took 1 base from V and 7 from J, leaving 13 bases between them. Germline CDR1 reads MNHNS; CDR2 reads SASEGT. The CDR3 extends over 14 amino acids. The CDR3 loop is CASSEVVAASGYTF. The CDR3, as DNA: TGTGCCAGCAGTGAAGTCGTGGCGGCCAGTGGCTACACCTTC.

The chain joins TRBV6-5 to TRBJ1-2; TRBD1 matches at 8 bases. V was pared by 2 bases and J by 4 bases, with 6 bases of the junction left unmatched. The germline V gene has CDR1 MNHEY and CDR2 SVGAGI. This CDR3 spans 15 amino acids. The DNA for the CDR3 is TGTGCCAGCAGTTACGGGACAGGCGACCTCTATGGCTACACCTTC. Its translation: CASSYGTGDLYGYTF.

The CDR3 loop reads CASSLAPRLPTDTQYF. CDR3 bases: TGTGCCAGCAGCTTAGCCCCGAGGCTACCCACAGATACGCAGTATTTT. The chain recombines TRBV7-2 with TRBJ2-3; D remains ambiguous. The V end was cut by 0 bases, the J end by 2 bases, with 12 bases between. Germline V gene data show CDR1 as SGHTA and CDR2 as FQGNSA. The CDR3 covers 16 residues.

The chain links TRBV5-1 to TRBJ2-5; TRBD1 aligns across 7 bases. Per germline, CDR1 SGHRS and CDR2 YFSETQ. J gave up 1 base and V 0 bases, and 3 bases lay outside the gene matches. This CDR3 is built from 15 residues. This chain's CDR3 is CASSLGWDSQETQYF. The CDR3 nucleotides are TGCGCCAGCAGCTTGGGCTGGGACAGCCAAGAGACCCAGTACTTC.

The genes are TRBV7-9 and TRBJ2-5; D not certain. Germline lookup yields CDR1 SEHNR and CDR2 FQNEAQ (reference sequence). V was clipped by 3 bases and J by 5 bases, with 13 bases between them. This CDR3 is 14 amino acids long. CDR3 DNA sequence: TGTGCCAGCAGCTTGACGTCCGGGTGGGAGACCCAGTACTTC. Its protein product is CASSLTSGWETQYF. Based on the CDR3 plus reference TRBV7-9 and TRBJ2-5, the full variable domain is DTGVSQNPRHKITKRGQNVTFRCDPISEHNRLYWYRQTLGQGPEFLTYFQNEAQLEKSRLLSDRFSAERPKGSFSTLEIQRTEQGDSAMYLCASSLTSGWETQYFGPGTRLLVL.

V usage is TRBV14 and J usage is TRBJ2-1; D is possibly TRBD1 (5 bases). This CDR3 region has 15 residues. Germline-derived CDR1 and CDR2 are SGHDN and FVKESK. Deletions cut 4 bases from V and 4 bases from J, with 14 bases between. This CDR3 is CASSPLLGQYNEQFF. CDR3 bases: TGTGCCAGCAGCCCCCTGCTGGGGCAATACAATGAGCAGTTCTTC.

This clone was seen once. The V and J genes are TRBV7-3 and TRBJ1-1, with 10 positions matching TRBD1. This CDR3 has 13 residues. After removal of 5 bases from V and 11 bases from J, the junction contained 8 bases not matched to a gene. Germline V gives CDR1 SGHTA, CDR2 FQGTGA. The CDR3 DNA is TGTGCCAGCAGCACCGGGACAGGGGAAGTGGCTTTCTTT. Protein sequence: CASSTGTGEVAFF.

The chain couples TRBV5-1 to TRBJ2-7, with D maybe TRBD1 (6 bases). Germline loops: CDR1 SGHRS, CDR2 YFSETQ. The V and J ends lost 0 bases and 5 bases respectively, with 12 bases between them. CDR3 size: 14 residues. The DNA for the CDR3 is TGCGCCAGCAGCTTGGAATCTGGGGGCGACGAGCAGTACTTC. Protein sequence: CASSLESGGDEQYF.

V gene TRBV2 combines with J gene TRBJ1-2; 10 bases match TRBD1. Germline trimming cut 4 bases from V and 4 bases from J; bases unmatched to any gene: 6. Looked up from germline, CDR1 is SNHLY and CDR2 is FYNNEI. There are 15 residues in the CDR3. CDR3 sequence: CASSGDRGLTYGYTF. CDR3 DNA sequence: TGTGCCAGCAGTGGGGACAGGGGCTTAACCTATGGCTACACCTTC.